These 30 T cell receptor beta chains share one sample of origin, sequenced in a study of CXCR3-negative and CXCR3-positive naive CD8 T cells. The authors made the TRB cDNA libraries by 5' RACE using UMI labels. Reprocessing the 5' RACE reads, TCRdb reports a single entry for every CDR3 protein and omits DNA. The sample data list about 130,000 distinct CDR3 sequences. Their antigens are not known. General study results and limits: CXCR3-positive naive cells had TRB CDR3s that were more hydrophobic than CXCR3-negative naive cells had.

The sequencing input was naive CXCR3+ CD8+ T cells from blood. Documented subset: CD45RO-CCR7+CD27+CD95- naive CD8+ T cells expressing CXCR3 (TNR3+). These receptors were taken from a human donor in good health. Some clones in this sample may be carry-over from other donors' samples.

V gene TRBV7-3 combines with J gene TRBJ2-5. CDR1 is SGHTA and CDR2 is FQGTGA in the germline V gene. This CDR3 comprises 13 residues. Here the CDR3 reads CASSPHDMETQYF. Complete variable domain (other parts from reference TRBV7-3 and TRBJ2-5): GAGVSQTPSNKVTEKGKYVELRCDPISGHTALYWYRQSLGQGPEFLIYFQGTGAADDSGLPNDRFFAVRPEGSVSTLKIQRTERGDSAVYLCASSPHDMETQYFGPGTRLLVL.

The chain uses TRBV28 and TRBJ2-1; TCRdb lists TRBD2, though no DNA is available to test this call. Looked up from germline, CDR1 is MDHEN and CDR2 is SYDVKM. The CDR3 length is 15 residues. This CDR3 is CASSQGLALYNEQFF.

The chain uses TRBV21-1 and TRBJ1-5; the TCRdb call, TRBD1, lacks DNA for checking. TRBV21-1 is a documented pseudogene. The CDR3 spans 16 residues. The CDR3 is CARFRGHGRCNQPQHF.

The V gene is TRBV6-2 or TRBV6-3, the J gene TRBJ2-7; TCRdb lists TRBD2, though no DNA is available to test this call. The CDR3 has 15 amino acids. The germline V gene encodes CDR1 MNHEY and CDR2 SVGEGT. The CDR3 reads CASIEDPLYNYEQYF.

The chain has TRBV28 and TRBJ1-1; without DNA, the TCRdb call of TRBD1 cannot be checked. Germline CDR1 is MDHEN and CDR2 is SYDVKM. This CDR3 region has 15 residues. CDR3 residues: CASSFFQGGGTEAFF.

The gene calls are TRBV30 and TRBJ2-5; absent DNA, TCRdb's TRBD1 call cannot be checked. In germline, CDR1 is GTSNPN, CDR2 SVGIG (reference sequence). The CDR3 has 16 residues. The CDR3 reads CAWSVGTEMYQETQYF.

The chain uses TRBV18 and TRBJ2-1; TCRdb's D call, TRBD2, is unchecked because there is no DNA. Germline V gene sequence: CDR1 KGHSH, CDR2 LQKENI. The CDR3 runs to 18 residues. The CDR3 reads CASSPLAGSSSSYNEQFF.

This chain joins TRBV5-1 and TRBJ1-1; TCRdb names TRBD1, which stays unverified in the absence of DNA. CDR1 SGHRS and CDR2 YFSETQ come from the germline V gene. The length of the CDR3 is 15 residues. This CDR3 is CASSYYWTGDTEAFF. Filled out from reference TRBV5-1 and TRBJ1-1, the complete variable domain reads KAGVTQTPRYLIKTRGQQVTLSCSPISGHRSVSWYQQTPGQGLQFLFEYFSETQRNKGNFPGRFSGRQFSNSRSEMNVSTLELGDSALYLCASSYYWTGDTEAFFGQGTRLTVV.

The chain is built from TRBV29-1 and TRBJ1-4. CDR1 and CDR2 (germline): SQVTM, ANQGSEA. CDR3 size: 14 residues. This CDR3 is CSVVYDIATGALFF.

The chain carries TRBV20-1 and TRBJ2-7; TCRdb outputs TRBD1, but without DNA this stays unchecked. CDR1 is DFQATT, CDR2 SNEGSKA, per germline (reference sequence). The CDR3 is made up of 12 amino acids. CDR3 region: CSARQGVGEQYF.

The chain couples TRBV28 to TRBJ1-5; TCRdb names TRBD1, which stays unverified in the absence of DNA. The CDR3 contains 16 residues. The germline V gene has CDR1 MDHEN and CDR2 SYDVKM. CDR3 protein: CASSLFPDRGRQPQHF.

The chain carries TRBV20-1 and TRBJ2-3; TCRdb returns TRBD2, unconfirmable since there is no DNA. Germline V gives CDR1 DFQATT, CDR2 SNEGSKA (reference sequence). The length of the CDR3 is 17 residues. The CDR3 here is CSARGSRGSQSTDTQYF.

J is TRBJ2-7 and V is TRBV29-1; TCRdb's D call, TRBD1, is unchecked because there is no DNA. CDR3 size: 15 residues. CDR1 is SQVTM, CDR2 ANQGSEA, per germline. CDR3 residues: CSVVSSGGETYEQYF.

This chain connects TRBV29-1 to TRBJ2-3; with no DNA, the TCRdb D assignment of TRBD1 cannot be verified. The CDR3 is 17 amino acids. Germline V gene lookup returns CDR1 SQVTM and CDR2 ANQGSEA. CDR3: CSVDGTPDDSSTDTQYF.

This chain connects TRBV12-3 or TRBV12-4 to TRBJ2-1; TCRdb's D call of TRBD1 is untestable without DNA. The CDR3 has 17 amino acids. The chain's CDR3 is CASRPGTGGSSYNEQFF.

This rearrangement joins TRBV3-1 to TRBJ2-5; TCRdb's D gene call, TRBD1, goes unchecked for lack of DNA. Germline V gene lookup returns CDR1 LGHDT and CDR2 YNNKEL (reference sequence). There are 16 residues in the CDR3. CDR3 protein: CASSQPIGQGKETQYF.

This chain links TRBV6-5 with TRBJ2-1; TCRdb indicates TRBD1, and absent DNA this call remains unverified. The CDR3 has 16 amino acids. Germline CDR1 is MNHEY and CDR2 is SVGAGI. CDR3 in amino acids: CASSYVLSGPYNEQFF.

This chain links TRBV5-4 with TRBJ2-3. The CDR3 runs 16 residues. Germline CDR1 is SGHNT and CDR2 is YYREEE (reference sequence). CDR3: CAISARLFGGTDTQYF.

The V gene is TRBV28, the J gene TRBJ1-5. The CDR3 is made up of 15 amino acids. Germline loops: CDR1 MDHEN, CDR2 SYDVKM. The CDR3 here is CASSLMRQINQPQHF. Using reference TRBV28 and TRBJ1-5 for the parts outside the CDR3, the full variable domain is DVKVTQSSRYLVKRTGEKVFLECVQDMDHENMFWYRQDPGLGLRLIYFSYDVKMKEKGDIPEGYSVSREKKERFSLILESASTNQTSMYLCASSLMRQINQPQHFGDGTRLSIL.

The chain joins TRBV5-6 to TRBJ1-1. The CDR3 has 12 amino acids. Germline V gene lookup returns CDR1 SGHDT and CDR2 YYEEEE. This chain's CDR3 is CASSLGALGAFF.

This CDR3 is CASSLSGGNGELFF. The chain employs TRBV27 and TRBJ2-2; TCRdb proposes TRBD1, but this gene call is untestable without DNA. The length of the CDR3 is 14 residues. Germline V gives CDR1 MNHEY, CDR2 SMNVEV (reference sequence).

This sequence joins TRBV7-7 and TRBJ1-1; TCRdb lists TRBD1, though no DNA is available to test this call. Germline V gene lookup returns CDR1 SSHAT and CDR2 FNYEAQ (reference sequence). This CDR3 spans 14 amino acids. The CDR3 protein is CASSLPGTGTEAFF.

J is TRBJ1-3 and V is TRBV7-9; TCRdb indicates TRBD1, and absent DNA this call remains unverified. Germline V CDR1 and CDR2: SEHNR, FQNEAQ (reference sequence). The CDR3 extends over 15 amino acids. The CDR3 protein is CASSSTDREPYTIYF.

The rearrangement uses TRBV7-9 and TRBJ1-1; TCRdb gives TRBD1 as the D gene, but with no DNA this cannot be confirmed. Germline-derived CDR1 and CDR2 are SEHNR and FQNEAQ (reference sequence). The CDR3 runs to 15 residues. The CDR3: CASSPPLQGNTEAFF.

This sequence joins TRBV7-3 and TRBJ1-1; TCRdb's D call, TRBD1, is unchecked because there is no DNA. In germline, CDR1 is SGHTA, CDR2 FQGTGA. The CDR3 consists of 13 residues. CDR3 amino acids: CASSRGYGTEALF.

The rearrangement links TRBV3-1 to TRBJ2-1. The CDR3 is 15 residues long. Looked up from germline, CDR1 is LGHDT and CDR2 is YNNKEL (reference sequence). The CDR3 loop reads CASSQDLASYNEQFF.

The J gene is TRBJ1-1, the V gene TRBV29-1. There are 12 residues in the CDR3. CDR1 and CDR2 from the germline V gene are SQVTM and ANQGSEA. The CDR3 sequence is CSVGTMNTEAFF.

The chain links TRBV10-1 to TRBJ2-1; TCRdb lists TRBD1, though no DNA is available to test this call. The CDR3 is 12 amino acids. The V gene's germline CDR1 is WNHNN and CDR2 SYGVQD (reference sequence). This chain's CDR3 is CASSGRDNEQFF.

J is TRBJ1-2 and V is TRBV5-1. The germline CDR1 and CDR2 sequences are SGHRS and YFSETQ. The CDR3 covers 13 residues. The CDR3 sequence: CASSLAGVDGYTF.

The genes are TRBV12-3 or TRBV12-4 and TRBJ2-7; TCRdb's D call of TRBD1 is untestable without DNA. This CDR3 spans 13 amino acids. The CDR3 spells CASSGGYTYEQYF.